The sample holds many counts of the clone carrying this TCR beta chain. RNA transcripts served as the template for amplifying TCR beta CDR3 regions. The study used the HTBI primer set for a first-round RT-PCR of the TCR CDR3. MiXCR was run by TCRdb on the multiplex PCR reads, yielding one entry per CDR3 protein. The sample includes around 180,000 distinct CDR3 sequences, about 15% of them seen just once. This sample is drawn from a study of T cells in Graves' hyperthyroidism and ophthalmopathy. Material: blood. This receptor was taken from a woman in her fifties or sixties with Graves' hyperthyroidism.

CDR3 loop: CASGENTEAFF. The CDR3 DNA is TGTGCCAGCGGGGAGAACACTGAAGCTTTCTTT. The rearrangement links TRBV7-9 to TRBJ1-1; D not resolved. V was shortened by 8 bases and J by 1 base, with 5 bases between the two germline ends. CDR1 is SEHNR and CDR2 is FQNEAQ in the germline V gene (reference sequence). This CDR3 has 11 amino acids.